This T cell receptor beta chain is from a study of PD-L1 blockade in urothelial cancer. Study context: Median T cell yield per blood sample was about 150,000 cells.

Whole-study findings and limits: Clonality of blood TCR below the median before treatment predicted better survival.

Generated by immunoSEQ multiplex PCR, the TCRdb table keeps only in-frame clones and is missing some. Found here are around 34,000 clones, approximately 86% of them singletons; the top ten hold 12% to 15%. As to time point: pretreatment peripheral blood. Diagnoses among patients were locally advanced or metastatic urothelial carcinoma. About this clone itself: Its antigen is not identified.

CDR1 MRHNA and CDR2 SNTAGT come from the germline V gene. The CDR3 contains 15 residues. Deletions cut 4 bases from V and 6 bases from J, with 16 bases between. The source is a man aged 80 or over with urothelial cancer. The chain carries TRBV6-4 and TRBJ2-1; weak D call: TRBD2 (6 bases). Specimen: PBMCs, collected around atezolizumab (anti-PD-L1) treatment. The CDR3 bases are TGTGCCAGCAGTGCCGGTACCGGGACTCTCAATGAGCAGTTCTTC. Protein: CASSAGTGTLNEQFF.